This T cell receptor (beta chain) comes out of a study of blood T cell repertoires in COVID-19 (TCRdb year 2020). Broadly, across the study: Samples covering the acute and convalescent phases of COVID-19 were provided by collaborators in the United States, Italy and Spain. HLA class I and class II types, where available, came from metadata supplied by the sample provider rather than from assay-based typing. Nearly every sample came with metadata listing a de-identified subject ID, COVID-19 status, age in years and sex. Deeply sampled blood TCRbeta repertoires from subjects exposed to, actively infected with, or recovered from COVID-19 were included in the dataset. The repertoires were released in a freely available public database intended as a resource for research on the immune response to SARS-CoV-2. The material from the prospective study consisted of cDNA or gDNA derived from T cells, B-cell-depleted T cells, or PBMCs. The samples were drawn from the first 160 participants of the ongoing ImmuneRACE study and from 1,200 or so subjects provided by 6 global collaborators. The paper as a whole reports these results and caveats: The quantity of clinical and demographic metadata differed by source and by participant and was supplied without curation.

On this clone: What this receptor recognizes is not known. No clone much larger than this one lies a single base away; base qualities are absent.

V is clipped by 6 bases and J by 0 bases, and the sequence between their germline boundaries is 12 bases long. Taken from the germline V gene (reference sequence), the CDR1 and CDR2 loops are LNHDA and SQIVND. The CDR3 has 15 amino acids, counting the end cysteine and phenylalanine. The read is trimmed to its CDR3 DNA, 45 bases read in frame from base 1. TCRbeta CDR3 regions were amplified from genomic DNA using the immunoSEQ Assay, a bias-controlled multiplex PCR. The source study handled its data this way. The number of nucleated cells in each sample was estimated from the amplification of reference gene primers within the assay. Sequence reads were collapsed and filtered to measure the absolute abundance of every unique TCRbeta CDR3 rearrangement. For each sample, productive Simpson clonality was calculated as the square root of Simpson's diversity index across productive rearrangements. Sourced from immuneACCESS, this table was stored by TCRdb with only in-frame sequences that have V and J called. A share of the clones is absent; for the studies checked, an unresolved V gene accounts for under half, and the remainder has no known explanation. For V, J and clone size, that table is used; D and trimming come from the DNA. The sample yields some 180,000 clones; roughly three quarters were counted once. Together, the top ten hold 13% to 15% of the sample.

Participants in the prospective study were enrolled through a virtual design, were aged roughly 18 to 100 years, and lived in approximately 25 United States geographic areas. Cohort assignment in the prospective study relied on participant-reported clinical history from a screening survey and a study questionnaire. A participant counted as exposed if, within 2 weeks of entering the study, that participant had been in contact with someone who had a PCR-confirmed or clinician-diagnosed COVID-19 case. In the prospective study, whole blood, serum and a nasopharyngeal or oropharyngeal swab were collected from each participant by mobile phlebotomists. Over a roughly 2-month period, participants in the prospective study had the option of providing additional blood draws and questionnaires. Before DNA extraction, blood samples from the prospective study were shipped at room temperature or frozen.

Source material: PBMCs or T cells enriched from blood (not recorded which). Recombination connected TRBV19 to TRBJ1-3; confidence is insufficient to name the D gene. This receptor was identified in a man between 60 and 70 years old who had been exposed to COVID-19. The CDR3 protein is CASSLGSRSGNTIYF. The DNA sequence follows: TGTGCCAGTAGCTTGGGGAGTCGCTCTGGAAACACCATATATTTT.